A single sample is the source of the 32 T cell receptor beta chains below, sequenced in a study of CD8 T cells in ankylosing spondylitis. TCRdb redid the calling of the 5' RACE reads with MiXCR, one entry per CDR3 protein. Of 200,000 to 250,000 distinct CDR3 sequences listed, roughly 25% are singletons. Sequences were obtained from blood, either unsorted or a sorted T cell fraction (not recorded which). The receptors come from a male donor with ankylosing spondylitis or in good health (not recorded which).

The chain employs TRBV27 and TRBJ2-5; 11 bases are shared with TRBD2. The CDR3 is made up of 15 amino acids. Germline CDR1 reads MNHEY; CDR2 reads SMNVEV (reference sequence). V lost 7 bases, J lost 5 bases, and 9 bases stayed unmatched. DNA of the CDR3: TGTGCCAGCAAATCAACTAGCGGGAGTATCGAGACCCAGTACTTC. It encodes CASKSTSGSIETQYF.

The genes are TRBV19 and TRBJ1-1; a weak D match, TRBD1 (5 bases). This CDR3 region has 15 residues. Deletions cut 7 bases from V and 1 base from J, with 16 bases between. The germline CDR1 and CDR2 sequences are LNHDA and SQIVND (reference sequence). CDR3 sequence: CASIPYKTANTEAFF. CDR3 DNA: TGTGCCAGTATACCCTACAAGACAGCGAACACTGAAGCTTTCTTT.

This clonotype has more than one count but fewer than ten. This chain connects TRBV6-2 or TRBV6-3 to TRBJ2-5, with no clear D. V lost 7 bases and J lost 4, with 16 bases in between. This CDR3 comprises 14 residues. In germline, CDR1 is MNHEY, CDR2 SVGEGT. CDR3 amino acids: CASIHHRKTETQYF. The DNA for the CDR3 is TGTGCCAGCATCCATCACCGGAAAACAGAGACCCAGTACTTC.

This clonotype was detected ten times or more. V usage is TRBV12-3 or TRBV12-4 and J usage is TRBJ2-2; no clear D gene. The CDR3 has 13 residues. V shed 6 bases and J shed 1 base, with 6 bases lying between them. The CDR3 DNA reads as TGTGCCAGCAGAACTCAGAACACCGGGGAGCTGTTTTTT. Encoded protein: CASRTQNTGELFF.

V usage is TRBV20-1 and J usage is TRBJ2-3; D gene unclear. The CDR3 is 15 amino acids. V shed 0 bases and J shed 0 bases, with 10 bases lying between them. CDR1 is DFQATT and CDR2 is SNEGSKA in the germline V gene (reference sequence). The CDR3 coding sequence is TGCAGTGCTAGAGAGAGCAGATCTAGCACAGATACGCAGTATTTT. It is translated as CSARESRSSTDTQYF.

This clonotype was found many times. The chain recombines TRBV5-1 with TRBJ2-1; 7 nucleotides agree with TRBD1. Looked up from germline, CDR1 is SGHRS and CDR2 is YFSETQ. The CDR3 is made up of 15 amino acids. The trim removed 0 bases at V and 7 bases at J, leaving 7 bases unmatched. CDR3 sequence: CASSLGQGWSNEQFF. CDR3 nucleotides: TGCGCCAGCAGCTTGGGACAGGGTTGGTCAAATGAGCAGTTCTTC.

In this sample, this clonotype turned up many times. The gene calls are TRBV5-1 and TRBJ2-1; perhaps TRBD2 as D (6 bases). Germline assignment: CDR1 SGHRS and CDR2 YFSETQ. The V and J ends lost 2 bases and 0 bases respectively, with 15 bases between them. The CDR3 totals 17 residues. The CDR3 reads CASSLTGDPNSYNEQFF. For the CDR3, the DNA is TGCGCCAGCAGCTTAACGGGAGACCCGAACTCCTACAATGAGCAGTTCTTC.

In this sample, this clonotype turned up many times. V usage is TRBV6-1 and J usage is TRBJ1-2; possible D gene TRBD1, 6 bases. The CDR3 is 13 residues long. V shed 7 bases and J shed 2 bases, with 11 bases lying between them. Germline assignment: CDR1 MNHNS and CDR2 SASEGT. CDR3 coding DNA: TGTGCCAGCACCGCCCAGGGGAACTATGGCTACACCTTC. Amino acids: CASTAQGNYGYTF.

This clonotype was seen at least ten times. V usage is TRBV24-1 and J usage is TRBJ2-1; the match to TRBD2 covers 7 bases. The trim removed 5 bases at V and 0 bases at J, leaving 12 bases unmatched. CDR1 is KGHDR, CDR2 SFDVKD, per germline. CDR3 length: 18 residues. Here the CDR3 DNA reads TGTGCCACCAGTGCCCCGGGGGGTGCCGGGTACTCCTACAATGAGCAGTTCTTC. As protein: CATSAPGGAGYSYNEQFF.

This clonotype was counted at least ten times. This chain connects TRBV9 to TRBJ2-3, with 7 bases identical to TRBD2. Germline V gene sequence: CDR1 SGDLS, CDR2 YYNGEE. This CDR3 spans 18 amino acids. The J segment lost 3 bases and the V segment lost 4 bases, leaving 17 bases of the junction unmatched. CDR3 DNA: TGTGCCAGCAGCCCGATATCGGCAGGACTAGTTTTTACAGATACGCAGTATTTT. Protein sequence: CASSPISAGLVFTDTQYF.

This chain links TRBV5-1 with TRBJ2-3; no clear D. Germline V gene data show CDR1 as SGHRS and CDR2 as YFSETQ. The V gene lost 0 bases and the J gene lost 4 bases, with 9 bases spanning the gap. The CDR3 runs 14 residues. CDR3 region: CASSLEGISDTQYF. For the CDR3, the DNA is TGCGCCAGCAGCTTGGAAGGGATTTCAGATACGCAGTATTTT.

This clonotype was recorded a few times. The V and J genes are TRBV29-1 and TRBJ1-1; no firm D call. The length of the CDR3 is 12 residues. Germline lookup yields CDR1 SQVTM and CDR2 ANQGSEA. Trimming removed 3 bases at V and 0 bases at J, with 5 bases between. CDR3 sequence: CSVDNMNTEAFF. The CDR3 coding sequence is TGCAGCGTTGACAATATGAACACTGAAGCTTTCTTT.

The chain joins TRBV5-1 to TRBJ2-2; TRBD2 matches at 8 bases. The V gene's germline CDR1 is SGHRS and CDR2 YFSETQ. The CDR3 spans 17 residues. Unmatched junction bases numbered 4, after V lost 0 bases and J lost 0 bases. DNA for the CDR3: TGCGCCAGCAGCTTGGCCCATAGCGGGACGAACACCGGGGAGCTGTTTTTT. It specifies CASSLAHSGTNTGELFF.

This sequence joins TRBV29-1 and TRBJ2-3, with D tentatively TRBD2 (5 bases). Trimming stripped 3 bases from V and 3 bases from J, with 10 bases between. The length of the CDR3 is 13 residues. Germline assignment: CDR1 SQVTM and CDR2 ANQGSEA. In DNA form, the CDR3 reads TGCAGCGTTGACGCCCCGGGAACAGATACGCAGTATTTT. Amino acids: CSVDAPGTDTQYF.

This clonotype was detected a few times. V and J are TRBV2 and TRBJ1-4; TRBD1 agrees at 7 bases. The V gene's germline CDR1 is SNHLY and CDR2 FYNNEI. CDR3 length equals 17 residues. V lost 7 bases to trimming and J lost 13 bases; unmatched junction nucleotides: 24. The CDR3 region has the DNA TGTGCCAGCATGAGGACAGGTGTTGGTCTCGGGAATGAAGGACTGTTTTTT. Its translation is CASMRTGVGLGNEGLFF.

This clonotype was picked up many times. The V call is TRBV25-1, the J call TRBJ1-6, with unresolved D. CDR1 is MGHDK and CDR2 is SYGVNS in the germline V gene. The CDR3 loop spans 16 amino acids. The V gene lost 4 bases and the J gene lost 9 bases, with 19 bases spanning the gap. The CDR3 DNA reads as TGTGCCAGCAGTGGAGAATTGGCGGCGCGGGGTTCACCCCTCCACTTT. It yields the protein CASSGELAARGSPLHF.

V gene TRBV15 combines with J gene TRBJ2-7, with a weak D call TRBD1 (7 bases). The CDR3 spans 15 residues. V dropped 6 bases and J dropped 7 bases, with 22 bases sitting between them. The germline gives CDR1 LNHNV, CDR2 YYDKDF (reference sequence). In DNA, the CDR3 is TGTGCCACCAGTTCGGGGGCAGGGGGATCCCGTGAGCAGTACTTC. Translating it yields CATSSGAGGSREQYF.

This sequence joins TRBV20-1 and TRBJ2-5, with TRBD1 as a possible D gene (5 bases). CDR3 size: 12 residues. The ends were cut back, 1 base at V and 5 bases at J, with 8 bases in the middle. CDR1 and CDR2 from the germline V gene are DFQATT and SNEGSKA (reference sequence). The CDR3 protein is CSARVAGETQYF. DNA of the CDR3: TGCAGTGCTAGAGTAGCAGGGGAGACCCAGTACTTC.

This clonotype was counted between two and nine times. V usage is TRBV3-1 and J usage is TRBJ1-1; D call uncertain. The CDR3 has 13 amino acids. Trimming removed 1 base from V and 5 bases from J, with 8 bases in between. The germline CDR1 and CDR2 sequences are LGHDT and YNNKEL (reference sequence). The CDR3 DNA reads as TGTGCCAGCAGCCAAGGCCACGGGACTGAAGCTTTCTTT. Amino acid sequence: CASSQGHGTEAFF.

In this sample, this clonotype turned up many times. The chain carries TRBV20-1 and TRBJ2-1; a weak D match, TRBD2 (6 bases). CDR1 and CDR2 from the germline V gene are DFQATT and SNEGSKA (reference sequence). This CDR3 comprises 16 residues. V dropped 6 bases and J dropped 4 bases, with 22 bases sitting between them. The CDR3: CSANPSGLPDYNEQFF. Written as DNA, the CDR3 is TGCAGTGCAAATCCATCGGGACTTCCGGATTACAATGAGCAGTTCTTC.

This clonotype occurred many times. The CDR3 DNA reads TGTGCCAGCAGTTACGCGAGAGAGGGGCGGACACCCCTCCACTTT. Amino acid sequence: CASSYAREGRTPLHF. The V gene is TRBV6-5, the J gene TRBJ1-6, with a tentative D call TRBD1 (5 bases). Trimming shortened V by 2 bases and J by 11 bases, and 16 bases separated the two germline ends. CDR3 size: 15 residues. From germline, CDR1 is MNHEY and CDR2 SVGAGI.

This clonotype has at least ten counts. CDR3 in amino acids: CATSDKLEGTDTQYF. The CDR3 DNA is TGTGCCACCAGTGACAAGCTCGAAGGGACAGATACGCAGTATTTT. The chain employs TRBV24-1 and TRBJ2-3; D unclear. The CDR3 runs 15 residues. Germline CDR1 reads KGHDR; CDR2 reads SFDVKD. V gave up 4 bases and J gave up 3 bases, with 13 bases separating them.

This clonotype was counted at least ten times. J is TRBJ1-1 and V is TRBV20-1; 9 nucleotides agree with TRBD1. Germline V lookup: CDR1 DFQATT, CDR2 SNEGSKA (reference sequence). Trimming cost V 6 bases and J 1 base; bases outside gene matches: 6. This CDR3 comprises 14 residues. CDR3 sequence reads: CSARDRVGNTEAFF. For the CDR3, the DNA is TGCAGTGCGAGGGACAGGGTGGGGAACACTGAAGCTTTCTTT.

This clonotype was seen at least ten times. The chain links TRBV11-2 to TRBJ2-7; tentatively, D is TRBD2 (5 bases). Trimming took 0 bases from V and 1 from J, leaving 10 bases between them. The CDR3 is 15 amino acids. The germline V gene encodes CDR1 SGHAT and CDR2 FQNNGV. In nucleotides, the CDR3 is TGTGCCAGCAGCTTAGATCCCGGGAATTCCTACGAGCAGTACTTC. Translated: CASSLDPGNSYEQYF.

This clonotype was seen ten or more times. The chain is built from TRBV7-9 and TRBJ2-1, with TRBD2 matching 10 bases. From germline, CDR1 is SEHNR and CDR2 FQNEAQ (reference sequence). V trimming: 2 bases; J trimming: 7 bases; junction bases outside the gene matches: 11. The CDR3 spans 17 residues. CDR3 sequence: CASSLYPLSGRANEQFF. The CDR3 region has the DNA TGTGCCAGCAGCTTATATCCCCTAAGCGGGAGGGCGAATGAGCAGTTCTTC. The whole variable domain, filled in from reference TRBV7-9 and TRBJ2-1, reads DTGVSQNPRHKITKRGQNVTFRCDPISEHNRLYWYRQTLGQGPEFLTYFQNEAQLEKSRLLSDRFSAERPKGSFSTLEIQRTEQGDSAMYLCASSLYPLSGRANEQFFGPGTRLTVL.

This clonotype was counted ten times or more. This chain uses TRBV18 with TRBJ1-1; no firm D call. Germline values: CDR1 KGHSH, CDR2 LQKENI. This CDR3 is 13 amino acids long. Trimming removed 5 bases from V and 1 base from J, with 8 bases in between. The CDR3 DNA sequence: TGTGCCAGCTCAGGGGAGGGGAACACTGAAGCTTTCTTT. Translation: CASSGEGNTEAFF.

This clonotype was observed at least ten times. V and J are TRBV5-1 and TRBJ2-2; D gene uncertain. The V gene lost 0 bases and the J gene lost 6 bases, with 9 bases spanning the gap. CDR1 and CDR2 (germline): SGHRS, YFSETQ. CDR3 length equals 14 residues. The CDR3 DNA reads TGCGCCAGCAGCTTGGAGGATGTGGCCGGGGAGCTGTTTTTT. Its protein is CASSLEDVAGELFF.

This clonotype was counted at least ten times. This chain links TRBV29-1 with TRBJ2-3; tentative D call: TRBD1 (6 bases). The CDR3 is made up of 13 amino acids. Per the germline V gene, CDR1 is SQVTM and CDR2 is ANQGSEA. V was trimmed by 6 bases and J by 12 bases, leaving 22 bases between them. CDR3 DNA: TGCAGCGTGGGGACGGACAGCTCGTCACCCCAGTATTTT. This gives the protein CSVGTDSSSPQYF.

This chain connects TRBV4-1 to TRBJ2-5, with 12 bases lining up with TRBD2. Unmatched junction bases numbered 6, after V lost 0 bases and J lost 4 bases. This CDR3 has 17 amino acids. CDR1 is MGHRA and CDR2 is YSYEKL in the germline V gene. The CDR3 spells CASSQEKLAGGRETQYF. CDR3 sequence (DNA): TGCGCCAGCAGCCAAGAGAAACTAGCGGGAGGTCGAGAGACCCAGTACTTC.

There are many counts of this clonotype. The chain carries TRBV20-1 and TRBJ2-1, with TRBD2 as a possible D gene (5 bases). Germline CDR1 DFQATT, CDR2 SNEGSKA (reference sequence). The CDR3 covers 14 residues. V lost 0 bases and J 1 base, leaving 7 bases between the germline ends. DNA for the CDR3: TGCAGTGCTAGAGACGACTATTCCTACAATGAGCAGTTCTTC. Translating gives CSARDDYSYNEQFF.

This chain links TRBV6-2 or TRBV6-3 with TRBJ2-5; 14 nucleotides line up with TRBD2. The V and J ends lost 7 bases and 1 base, in that order; junction bases with no gene match: 2. The CDR3 is 15 amino acids. The germline gives CDR1 MNHEY, CDR2 SVGEGT. The CDR3 DNA is TGTGCCAGCACGGGACTAGCGGGAGCCCAAGAGACCCAGTACTTC. Translated: CASTGLAGAQETQYF.

This clonotype came up a few times. The chain joins TRBV20-1 to TRBJ2-7; D possibly corresponds to TRBD2 (6 bases). Trimming took 1 base from V and 1 from J, leaving 11 bases between them. This CDR3 comprises 14 residues. The V gene's germline CDR1 is DFQATT and CDR2 SNEGSKA (reference sequence). CDR3 loop: CSARAPRDSYEQYF. The CDR3 nucleotides read TGCAGTGCTAGAGCCCCGCGGGATTCCTACGAGCAGTACTTC.